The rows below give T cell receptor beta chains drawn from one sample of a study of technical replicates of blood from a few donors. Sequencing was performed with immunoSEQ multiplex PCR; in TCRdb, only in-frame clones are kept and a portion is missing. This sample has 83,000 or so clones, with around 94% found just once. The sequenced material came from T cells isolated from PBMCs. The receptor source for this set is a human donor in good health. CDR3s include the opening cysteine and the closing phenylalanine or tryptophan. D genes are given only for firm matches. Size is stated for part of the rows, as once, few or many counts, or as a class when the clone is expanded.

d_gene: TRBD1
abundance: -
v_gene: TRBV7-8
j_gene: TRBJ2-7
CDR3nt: TGTGCCAGCAACACCAGAACCGGGACAGGGTCCTACGAGCAGTACTTC
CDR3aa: CASNTRTGTGSYEQYF

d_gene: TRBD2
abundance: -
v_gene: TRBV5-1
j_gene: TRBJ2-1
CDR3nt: TGCGCCAGCAGCGAATCGGGACTAGCGGGAGGGTGGGAGTTCTTC
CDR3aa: CASSESGLAGGWEFF

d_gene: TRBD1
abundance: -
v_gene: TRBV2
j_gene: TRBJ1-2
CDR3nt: TGTGCCAGCAGTTGGACAGGGGGCGTCTATGGCTACACCTTC
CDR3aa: CASSWTGGVYGYTF

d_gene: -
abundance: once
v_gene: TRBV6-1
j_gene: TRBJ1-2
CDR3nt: TGTGCCAGCAGTGAAGCGAGGGTTTCTAACTATGGCTACACCTTC
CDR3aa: CASSEARVSNYGYTF

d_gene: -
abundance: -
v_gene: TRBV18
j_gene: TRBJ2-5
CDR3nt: TGTGCCAGCTCACCACCTTCCGAGAAGACCCAGTACTTC
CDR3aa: CASSPPSEKTQYF

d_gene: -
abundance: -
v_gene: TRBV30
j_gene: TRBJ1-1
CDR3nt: TGTGCCTGGAGTAGTTGGGAGGGCACTGAAGCTTTCTTT
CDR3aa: CAWSSWEGTEAFF

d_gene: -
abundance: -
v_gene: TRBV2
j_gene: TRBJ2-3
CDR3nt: TGTGCCAGCAGGAAAAGCGGGCGAGACACAGATACGCAGTATTTT
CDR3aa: CASRKSGRDTDTQYF

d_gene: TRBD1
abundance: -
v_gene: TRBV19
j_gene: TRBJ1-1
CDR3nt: TGTGCCAGTACCACTATCGACAGGGGCCCCCTGAACACTGAAGCTTTCTTT
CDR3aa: CASTTIDRGPLNTEAFF

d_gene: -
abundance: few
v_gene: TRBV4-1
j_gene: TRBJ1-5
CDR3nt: TGCGCCAGCAGCAGACTTGCGAGCAATCAGCCCCAGCATTTT
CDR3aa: CASSRLASNQPQHF

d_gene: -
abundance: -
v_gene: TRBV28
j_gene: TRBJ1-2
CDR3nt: TGTGCCACCAGACGGGGAGTAGATGAGGCGAGCTATGGCTACACCTTC
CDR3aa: CATRRGVDEASYGYTF